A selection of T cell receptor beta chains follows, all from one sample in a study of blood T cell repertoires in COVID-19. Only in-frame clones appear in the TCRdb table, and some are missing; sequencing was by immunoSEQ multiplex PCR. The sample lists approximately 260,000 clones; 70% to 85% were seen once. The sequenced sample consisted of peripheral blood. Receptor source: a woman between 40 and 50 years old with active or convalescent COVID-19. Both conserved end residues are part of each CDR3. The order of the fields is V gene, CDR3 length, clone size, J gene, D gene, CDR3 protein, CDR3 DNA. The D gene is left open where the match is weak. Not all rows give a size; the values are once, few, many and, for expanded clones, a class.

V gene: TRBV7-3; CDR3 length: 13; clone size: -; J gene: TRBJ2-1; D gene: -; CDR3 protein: CASSLTGPNEQFF; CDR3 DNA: TGTGCCAGCAGCTTAACGGGCCCCAATGAGCAGTTCTTC
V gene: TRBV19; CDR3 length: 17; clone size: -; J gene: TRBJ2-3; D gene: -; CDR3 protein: CASSGLQVRLGTDTQYF; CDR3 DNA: TGTGCCAGTAGTGGACTACAGGTACGTCTCGGCACAGATACGCAGTATTTT
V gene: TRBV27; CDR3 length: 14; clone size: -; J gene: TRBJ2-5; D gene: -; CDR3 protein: CASSFRAGEETQYF; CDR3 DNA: TGTGCCAGCAGTTTCCGGGCAGGGGAAGAGACCCAGTACTTC
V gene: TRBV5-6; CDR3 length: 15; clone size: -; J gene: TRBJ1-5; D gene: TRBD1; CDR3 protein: CASSLGTGGSQPQHF; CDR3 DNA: TGTGCCAGCAGCTTAGGGACAGGGGGCAGTCAGCCCCAGCATTTT
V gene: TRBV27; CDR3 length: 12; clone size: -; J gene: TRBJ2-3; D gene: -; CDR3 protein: CASSLVGDTQYF; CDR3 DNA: TGTGCCAGCAGTTTAGTCGGAGATACGCAGTATTTT
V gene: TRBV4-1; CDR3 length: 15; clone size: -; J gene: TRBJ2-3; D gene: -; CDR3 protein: CASSQESTARDTQYF; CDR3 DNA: TGCGCCAGCAGCCAAGAAAGTACAGCAAGAGATACGCAGTATTTT
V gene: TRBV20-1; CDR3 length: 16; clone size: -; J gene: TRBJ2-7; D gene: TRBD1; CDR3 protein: CSASNLGDRGSYEQYF; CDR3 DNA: TGCAGTGCTAGTAACCTTGGGGACAGGGGTTCCTACGAGCAGTACTTC
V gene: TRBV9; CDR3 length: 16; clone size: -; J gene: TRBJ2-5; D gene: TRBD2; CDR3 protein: CASSVSPASGQETQYF; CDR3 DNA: TGTGCCAGCAGCGTATCTCCGGCTAGCGGACAAGAGACCCAGTACTTC
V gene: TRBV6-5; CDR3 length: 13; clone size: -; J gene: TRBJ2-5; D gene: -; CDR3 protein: CASSYGRLEAQYF; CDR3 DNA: TGTGCCAGCAGTTATGGACGGCTGGAGGCCCAGTACTTC
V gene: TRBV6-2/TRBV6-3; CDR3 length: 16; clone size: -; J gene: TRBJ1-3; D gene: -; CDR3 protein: CASSKGGAPRGNTIYF; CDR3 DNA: TGTGCCAGCAGCAAGGGCGGGGCGCCACGCGGAAACACCATATATTTT
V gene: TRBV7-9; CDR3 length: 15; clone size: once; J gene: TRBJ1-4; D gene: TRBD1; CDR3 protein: CASSSQTGANEKLFF; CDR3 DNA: TGTGCCAGCAGCTCCCAGACAGGGGCTAATGAAAAACTGTTTTTT
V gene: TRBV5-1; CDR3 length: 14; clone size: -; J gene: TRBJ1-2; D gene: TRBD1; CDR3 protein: CASSSTGTGYGYTF; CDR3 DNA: TGCGCCAGCAGCTCAACCGGGACAGGGTATGGCTACACCTTC
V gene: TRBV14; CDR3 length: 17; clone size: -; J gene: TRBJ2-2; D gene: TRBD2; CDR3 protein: CASSPNSGGAATGELFF; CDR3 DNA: TGTGCCAGCAGCCCAAATAGCGGGGGGGCCGCCACCGGGGAGCTGTTTTTT
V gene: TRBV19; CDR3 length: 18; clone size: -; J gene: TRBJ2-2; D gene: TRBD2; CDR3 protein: CASSHRTSGGPVSGELFF; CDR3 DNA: TGTGCCAGTAGCCACCGGACTAGCGGGGGGCCGGTAAGCGGGGAGCTGTTTTTT
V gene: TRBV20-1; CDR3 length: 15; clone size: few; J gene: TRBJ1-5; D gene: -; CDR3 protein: CSASPGPGAYQPQHF; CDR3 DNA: TGCAGTGCTAGTCCTGGGCCAGGCGCCTACCAGCCCCAGCATTTT
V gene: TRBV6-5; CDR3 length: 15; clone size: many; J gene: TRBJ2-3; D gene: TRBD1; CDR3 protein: CAASRGRASTDTQYF; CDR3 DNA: TGTGCCGCCAGCAGGGGGCGGGCGAGCACAGATACGCAGTATTTT
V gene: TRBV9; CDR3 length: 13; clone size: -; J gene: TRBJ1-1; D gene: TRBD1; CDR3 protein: CASSDATGIEAFF; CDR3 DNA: TGTGCCAGCAGCGACGCGACAGGGATTGAAGCTTTCTTT
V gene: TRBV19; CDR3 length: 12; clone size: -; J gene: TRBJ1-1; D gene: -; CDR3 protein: CASSRQNTEAFF; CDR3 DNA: TGTGCCAGTAGTCGACAGAACACTGAAGCTTTCTTT
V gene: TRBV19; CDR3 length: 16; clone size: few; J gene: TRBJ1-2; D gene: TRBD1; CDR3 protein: CASSPGQGAARYGYTF; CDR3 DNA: TGTGCCAGTAGTCCCGGACAGGGGGCCGCTAGATATGGCTACACCTTC
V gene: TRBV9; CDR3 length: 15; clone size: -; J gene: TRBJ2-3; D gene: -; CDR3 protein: CASSPIRGGTDTQYF; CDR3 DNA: TGTGCCAGCAGCCCCATCCGGGGAGGCACAGATACGCAGTATTTT
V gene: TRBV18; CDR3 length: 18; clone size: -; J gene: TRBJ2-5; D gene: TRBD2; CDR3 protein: CASSPRGLAGTTQETQYF; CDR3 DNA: TGTGCCAGCTCACCAAGAGGACTAGCGGGGACGACACAAGAGACCCAGTACTTC
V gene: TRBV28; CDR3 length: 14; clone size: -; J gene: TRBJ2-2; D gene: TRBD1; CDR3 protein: CASSSGQGAGELFF; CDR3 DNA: TGTGCCAGCAGCTCCGGACAGGGTGCCGGGGAGCTGTTTTTT
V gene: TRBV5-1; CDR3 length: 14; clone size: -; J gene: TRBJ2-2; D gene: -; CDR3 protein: CASSLAGGTGELFF; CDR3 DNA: TGCGCCAGCAGCTTGGCCGGGGGTACCGGGGAGCTGTTTTTT
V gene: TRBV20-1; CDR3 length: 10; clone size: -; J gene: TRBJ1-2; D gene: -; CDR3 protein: CSAPGDGYTF; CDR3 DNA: TGCAGTGCCCCGGGGGATGGCTACACCTTC
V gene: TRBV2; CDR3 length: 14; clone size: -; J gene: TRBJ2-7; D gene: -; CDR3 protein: CASSAAISPYEQYF; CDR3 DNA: TGTGCCAGCAGTGCCGCGATTAGCCCCTACGAGCAGTACTTC
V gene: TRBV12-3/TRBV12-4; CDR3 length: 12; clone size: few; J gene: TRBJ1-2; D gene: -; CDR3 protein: CASSSLGYGYTF; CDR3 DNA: TGTGCCAGCAGCTCACTCGGCTATGGCTACACCTTC
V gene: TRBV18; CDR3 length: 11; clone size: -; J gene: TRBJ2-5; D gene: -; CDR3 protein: CASSPTETQYF; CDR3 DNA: TGTGCCAGCTCACCAACTGAGACCCAGTACTTC
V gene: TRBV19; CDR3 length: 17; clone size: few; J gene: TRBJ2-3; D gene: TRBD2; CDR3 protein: CASSKGLAGVSTDTQYF; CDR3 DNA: TGTGCCAGTAGTAAGGGACTAGCGGGGGTAAGCACAGATACGCAGTATTTT
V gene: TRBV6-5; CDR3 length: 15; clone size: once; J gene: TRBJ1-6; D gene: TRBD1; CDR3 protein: CATRAGTGHNSPLHF; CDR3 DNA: TGTGCCACCAGGGCGGGGACAGGGCATAATTCACCCCTCCACTTT
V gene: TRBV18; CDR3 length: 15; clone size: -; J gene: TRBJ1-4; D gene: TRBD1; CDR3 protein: CASSRTGGIAEKLFF; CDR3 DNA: TGTGCCAGCTCTCGAACAGGGGGTATTGCTGAAAAACTGTTTTTT
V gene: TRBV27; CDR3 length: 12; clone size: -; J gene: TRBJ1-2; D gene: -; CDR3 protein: CASSLPGDGYTF; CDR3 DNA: TGTGCCAGCAGTTTACCCGGGGATGGCTACACCTTC
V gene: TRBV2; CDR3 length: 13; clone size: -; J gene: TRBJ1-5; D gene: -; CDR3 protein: CASQPGGNQPQHF; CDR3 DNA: TGTGCCTCACAGCCCGGGGGCAATCAGCCCCAGCATTTT
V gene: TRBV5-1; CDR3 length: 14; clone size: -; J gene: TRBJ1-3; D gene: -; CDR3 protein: CASSSQGAGNTIYF; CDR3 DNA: TGCGCCAGTAGTTCGCAGGGCGCTGGAAACACCATATATTTT
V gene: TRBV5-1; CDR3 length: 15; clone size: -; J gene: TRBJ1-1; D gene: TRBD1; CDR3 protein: CASSFAGTGDTEAFF; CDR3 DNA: TGCGCCAGCAGCTTTGCCGGGACAGGGGACACTGAAGCTTTCTTT
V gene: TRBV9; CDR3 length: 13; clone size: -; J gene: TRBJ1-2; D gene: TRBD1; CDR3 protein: CASSATGNYGYTF; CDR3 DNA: TGTGCCAGCAGCGCGACAGGGAACTATGGCTACACCTTC
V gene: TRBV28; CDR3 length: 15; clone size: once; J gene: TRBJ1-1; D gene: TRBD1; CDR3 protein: CASSSRGRGYTEAFF; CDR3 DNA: TGTGCCAGCAGTTCAAGGGGGCGCGGGTACACTGAAGCTTTCTTT
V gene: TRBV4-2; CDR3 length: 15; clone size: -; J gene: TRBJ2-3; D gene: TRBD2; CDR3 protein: CASSPKRGGTDTQYF; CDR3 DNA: TGTGCCAGCAGCCCTAAGCGGGGGGGCACAGATACGCAGTATTTT
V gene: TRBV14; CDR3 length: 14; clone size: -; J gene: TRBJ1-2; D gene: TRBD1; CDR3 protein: CASSQRQGEMGYTF; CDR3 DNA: TGTGCCAGCAGCCAAAGACAGGGGGAAATGGGCTACACCTTC